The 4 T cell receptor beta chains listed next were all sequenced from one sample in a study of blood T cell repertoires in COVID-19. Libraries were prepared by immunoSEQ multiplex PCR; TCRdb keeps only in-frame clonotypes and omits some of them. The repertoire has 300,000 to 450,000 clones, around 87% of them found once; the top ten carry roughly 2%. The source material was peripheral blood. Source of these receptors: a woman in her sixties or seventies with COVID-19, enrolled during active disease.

The CDR3 loop reads CSVFDTGGWNTEAFF. For the CDR3, the DNA is TGCAGCGTTTTCGACACAGGGGGCTGGAACACTGAAGCTTTCTTT. The V call is TRBV29-1, the J call TRBJ1-1, with 9 bases lining up with TRBD1. After removal of 5 bases from V and 1 base from J, the junction contained 8 bases not matched to a gene. The CDR3 is made up of 15 amino acids. Germline CDR1 SQVTM, CDR2 ANQGSEA.

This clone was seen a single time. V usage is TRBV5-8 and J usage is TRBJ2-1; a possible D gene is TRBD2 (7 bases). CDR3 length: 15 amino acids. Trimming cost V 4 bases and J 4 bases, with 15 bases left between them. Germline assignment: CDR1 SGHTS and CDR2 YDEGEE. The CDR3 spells CASSLWGGLYNEQFF. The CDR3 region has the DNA TGTGCCAGCAGCCTCTGGGGGGGCCTTTACAATGAGCAGTTCTTC.

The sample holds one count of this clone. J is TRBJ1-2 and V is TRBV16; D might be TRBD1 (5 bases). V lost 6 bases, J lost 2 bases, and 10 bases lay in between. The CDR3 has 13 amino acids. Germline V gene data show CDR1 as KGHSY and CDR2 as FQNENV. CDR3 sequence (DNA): TGTGCCAGCAGAATACAGGAGAACTATGGCTACACCTTC. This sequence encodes CASRIQENYGYTF. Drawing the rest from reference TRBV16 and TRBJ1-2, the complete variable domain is GEEVAQTPKHLVRGEGQKAKLYCAPIKGHSYVFWYQQVLKNEFKFLISFQNENVFDETGMPKERFSAKCLPNSPCSLEIQATKLEDSAVYFCASRIQENYGYTFGSGTRLTVV.

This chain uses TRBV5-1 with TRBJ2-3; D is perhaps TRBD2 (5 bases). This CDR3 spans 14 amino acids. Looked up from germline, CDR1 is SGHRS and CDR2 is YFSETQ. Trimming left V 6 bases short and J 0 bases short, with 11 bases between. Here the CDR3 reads CASKLIASTDTQYF. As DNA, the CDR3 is TGCGCCAGCAAATTGATAGCGAGCACAGATACGCAGTATTTT. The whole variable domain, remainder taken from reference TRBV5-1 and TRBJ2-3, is KAGVTQTPRYLIKTRGQQVTLSCSPISGHRSVSWYQQTPGQGLQFLFEYFSETQRNKGNFPGRFSGRQFSNSRSEMNVSTLELGDSALYLCASKLIASTDTQYFGPGTRLTVL.